The source of this T cell receptor beta chain is a study of cytomegalovirus exposure and HLA in healthy donors. Points from the study as a whole: Earlier findings revealed that most TCR beta V segments proved productive either about 90% or about 30% of the time. In a later analysis, an Asian-associated ancestry cluster reportedly showed fewer N-insertions than the approximately 620-donor mean.

With regard to this clone: Its antigen is not known.

PCR was performed using 60 Vbeta and 13 Jbeta primers. TCRdb keeps only in-frame clones here, not all; method: immunoSEQ multiplex PCR. The data show 90,000 to 150,000 clones, around 77% seen once. Sequencing input: PBMCs. This clonotype was obtained from a man aged 50 to 59 in good health and CMV-seropositive.

CDR3 loop: CASSRDRGTEAFF. The CDR3 nucleotides read TGTGCCAGTAGTCGGGACAGGGGAACTGAAGCTTTCTTT. The rearrangement links TRBV19 to TRBJ1-1; 10 nucleotides agree with TRBD1. CDR3 length equals 13 residues. CDR1 and CDR2 (germline): LNHDA, SQIVND (reference sequence). The V segment lost 5 bases and the J segment 5 bases; nucleotides outside the gene matches: 2.